The 28 T cell receptor beta chains given below trace back to one sample, sequenced in a study of neurological immune-mediated disorders. TCRdb used MiXCR to reprocess the 5' RACE reads, holding one entry per CDR3 protein. The repertoire has 45,000 or so distinct CDR3 sequences, approximately 2.8% of them found once; the top ten carry roughly 16%. Sequencing was done on a sample of PBMCs. The receptors here all came from a woman in her forties or fifties with multiple sclerosis.

This clonotype was seen ten or more times. This chain connects TRBV7-2 to TRBJ2-2; TRBD1 agrees at 7 bases. J was trimmed by 6 bases and V by 6 bases; bases with no gene match: 4. The CDR3 is 13 residues long. The germline CDR1 and CDR2 sequences are SGHTA and FQGNSA. The CDR3 protein is CASRRQGSGELFF. The CDR3 bases are TGTGCCAGCAGACGACAGGGATCCGGGGAGCTGTTTTTT.

This clonotype was seen at least ten times. The chain combines TRBV5-1 with TRBJ2-5; TRBD1 aligns across 10 bases. The V and J ends lost 4 bases and 2 bases, in that order; junction bases with no gene match: 5. This CDR3 contains 15 residues. Germline loops: CDR1 SGHRS, CDR2 YFSETQ. The CDR3 loop reads CASSPDRGTQETQYF. The DNA of the CDR3 is TGCGCCAGCAGCCCGGACAGGGGGACACAAGAGACCCAGTACTTC. The full variable domain, its missing parts supplied by reference TRBV5-1 and TRBJ2-5, is KAGVTQTPRYLIKTRGQQVTLSCSPISGHRSVSWYQQTPGQGLQFLFEYFSETQRNKGNFPGRFSGRQFSNSRSEMNVSTLELGDSALYLCASSPDRGTQETQYFGPGTRLLVL.

This clonotype was counted many times. The chain has TRBV20-1 and TRBJ1-5; a possible D gene is TRBD1 (5 bases). This CDR3 spans 15 amino acids. From germline, CDR1 is DFQATT and CDR2 SNEGSKA (reference sequence). V lost 2 bases, J lost 7 bases, and 18 bases lay in between. CDR3 DNA: TGCAGTGCTAGACCCGGGGAGGGGTCGGGGCAGCCCCAGCATTTT. Protein: CSARPGEGSGQPQHF.

This clonotype was observed at least ten times. J is TRBJ2-4 and V is TRBV2; D is uncertain. The CDR3 spans 14 residues. Per the germline V gene, CDR1 is SNHLY and CDR2 is FYNNEI. The V end was cut by 3 bases, the J end by 0 bases, with 6 bases between. This CDR3 is CASSDPLAKNIQYF. The CDR3 DNA is TGTGCCAGCAGTGATCCTCTAGCCAAAAACATTCAGTACTTC.

This clonotype was seen repeatedly, ten times or more. The V gene is TRBV10-3, the J gene TRBJ1-4; D possibly corresponds to TRBD1 (5 bases). Germline V gene sequence: CDR1 ENHRY, CDR2 SYGVKD. There are 15 residues in the CDR3. V was trimmed by 0 bases and J by 12 bases, leaving 17 bases between them. DNA of the CDR3: TGTGCCATCAGTGAGTCGATTGGGACGGGGCAGGAACTGTTTTTT. This codes for CAISESIGTGQELFF.

This clonotype was observed at least ten times. The chain has TRBV5-6 and TRBJ1-6; perhaps TRBD1 as D (5 bases). CDR3 length: 16 amino acids. Germline-derived CDR1 and CDR2 are SGHDT and YYEEEE. Trimming left V 3 bases short and J 13 bases short, with 23 bases between. The CDR3 bases are TGTGCCAGCAGCTGGAGAAGGGGTGCCGGAGGAGGGCCCCTCCACTTT. Protein: CASSWRRGAGGGPLHF.

This clonotype appeared many times. The V call is TRBV5-1, the J call TRBJ2-2; 11 nucleotides line up with TRBD1. With 4 bases clipped from V and 5 bases from J, the junction kept 10 bases outside the gene matches. Germline CDR1 and CDR2: SGHRS and YFSETQ. There are 17 residues in the CDR3. The CDR3 sequence is CASSTGTGGRWTGELFF. CDR3 nucleotides: TGCGCCAGCAGCACGGGGACAGGGGGTCGGTGGACCGGGGAGCTGTTTTTT.

This clonotype was counted at least ten times. This chain joins TRBV5-1 and TRBJ2-3; 12 nucleotides agree with TRBD2. The germline gives CDR1 SGHRS, CDR2 YFSETQ. The CDR3 has 16 amino acids. The trim removed 3 bases at V and 5 bases at J, leaving 7 bases unmatched. The CDR3: CASSSLTSGGRDTQYF. The CDR3 nucleotides are TGCGCCAGCAGCTCGCTGACTAGCGGGGGCCGAGATACGCAGTATTTT.

This clonotype was observed at least ten times. V gene TRBV20-1 combines with J gene TRBJ1-2; TRBD1 matches 8 bases. Germline CDR1 is DFQATT and CDR2 is SNEGSKA (reference sequence). V lost 3 bases to trimming and J lost 5 bases; unmatched junction nucleotides: 8. The CDR3 is made up of 14 amino acids. CDR3 sequence (DNA): TGCAGTGCTAGGGGTCAGGGGGCCGGGTATGGCTACACCTTC. It codes for CSARGQGAGYGYTF.

This clonotype was counted at least ten times. This rearrangement joins TRBV7-2 to TRBJ2-7; 12 bases align to TRBD2. The V gene end was trimmed by 6 bases and the J gene end by 2 bases; junction bases not matched to a gene: 5. This CDR3 has 15 amino acids. Germline V gene data show CDR1 as SGHTA and CDR2 as FQGNSA. The CDR3 sequence is CASSPRTSGTYEQYF. The CDR3 DNA is TGTGCCAGCAGTCCCCGGACTAGCGGGACCTACGAGCAGTACTTC.

This clonotype was counted ten times or more. V usage is TRBV7-2 and J usage is TRBJ1-1; the D gene is possibly TRBD1 (5 bases). The germline V gene encodes CDR1 SGHTA and CDR2 FQGNSA. The CDR3 is made up of 14 amino acids. V was shortened by 2 bases and J by 3 bases, with 10 bases between the two germline ends. The CDR3 region is CASSLYGADTEAFF. Written as DNA, the CDR3 is TGTGCCAGCAGCTTATACGGGGCGGACACTGAAGCTTTCTTT.

This clonotype was observed many times. The gene calls are TRBV3-1 and TRBJ2-7, with D unresolved. The CDR3 is made up of 12 amino acids. V gave up 0 bases and J gave up 6 bases, with 6 bases separating them. The germline V gene has CDR1 LGHDT and CDR2 YNNKEL (reference sequence). The CDR3 here is CASSQDRGEQYF. The DNA of the CDR3 is TGTGCCAGCAGCCAAGATCGAGGCGAGCAGTACTTC.

This clonotype was detected ten times or more. CDR3 residues: CASSPGAANTEAFF. CDR3 coding DNA: TGTGCCAGCAGCCCCGGGGCCGCGAACACTGAAGCTTTCTTT. The genes are TRBV7-2 and TRBJ1-1; D possibly corresponds to TRBD1 (5 bases). Germline CDR1 reads SGHTA; CDR2 reads FQGNSA. V lost 5 bases and J 1 base, leaving 11 bases between the germline ends. The CDR3 is made up of 14 amino acids.

This clonotype came up many times. The chain employs TRBV20-1 and TRBJ2-5; D might be TRBD2 (5 bases). V lost 6 bases to trimming and J lost 4 bases, with 9 bases between them. Germline V gene sequence: CDR1 DFQATT, CDR2 SNEGSKA (reference sequence). This CDR3 has 11 amino acids. The CDR3 sequence is CSAPRGETQYF. The CDR3, as DNA: TGCAGTGCCCCACGGGGAGAGACCCAGTACTTC.

This clonotype has a count of ten or more. The gene calls are TRBV5-4 and TRBJ2-6; D not resolved. CDR3 size: 15 residues. V lost 2 bases, J lost 2 bases, and 8 bases lay in between. Germline V lookup: CDR1 SGHNT, CDR2 YYREEE (reference sequence). This chain's CDR3 is CASSFRIAGANVLTF. CDR3 DNA sequence: TGTGCCAGCAGCTTTAGGATCGCTGGGGCCAACGTCCTGACTTTC.

This clonotype was seen at least ten times. The V and J genes are TRBV20-1 and TRBJ2-6; 12 nucleotides line up with TRBD1. The germline V gene has CDR1 DFQATT and CDR2 SNEGSKA (reference sequence). With 3 bases clipped from V and 0 bases from J, the junction kept 9 bases outside the gene matches. The length of the CDR3 is 19 residues. CDR3 bases: TGCAGTGCTAGTTGGGACAGGGGGCGCGTCCCCTCTGGGGCCAACGTCCTGACTTTC. It codes for CSASWDRGRVPSGANVLTF.

In its sample, this clonotype was seen many times. V gene TRBV5-1 combines with J gene TRBJ2-2, with D possibly being TRBD1 or TRBD2 (5 bases each). CDR3 size: 14 residues. Trimming removed 3 bases from V and 1 base from J, with 7 bases in between. The V gene's germline CDR1 is SGHRS and CDR2 YFSETQ. The chain's CDR3 is CASSYGGNTGELFF. Written as DNA, the CDR3 is TGCGCCAGCAGCTATGGGGGGAACACCGGGGAGCTGTTTTTT.

To note about this clonotype: At one boundary the junction diverges from the germline segment, which might be a read error. This chain connects TRBV3-1 to TRBJ1-1; D gene uncertain. From germline, CDR1 is LGHDT and CDR2 YNNKEL (reference sequence). The CDR3 spans 12 residues. CDR3 sequence: CDSSTRTGEAFF. The CDR3 DNA reads TGTGACAGCAGCACCCGTACGGGTGAAGCTTTCTTT.

This clonotype was seen at least ten times. The chain joins TRBV7-9 to TRBJ2-2; 8 bases align to TRBD1. V lost 1 base and J lost 1; bases outside the gene matches: 2. Germline CDR1 SEHNR, CDR2 FQNEAQ (reference sequence). The CDR3 extends over 16 amino acids. The CDR3 DNA follows: TGTGCCAGCAGCTTAGGCGGGACAGGGAACACCGGGGAGCTGTTTTTT. Its translation: CASSLGGTGNTGELFF.

The sample holds many counts of this clonotype. The rearrangement uses TRBV5-1 and TRBJ2-3; TRBD2 matches at 7 bases. Per the germline V gene, CDR1 is SGHRS and CDR2 is YFSETQ. This CDR3 contains 16 residues. With V trimmed by 3 bases and J by 4 bases, 11 bases remained unmatched. In DNA, the CDR3 is TGCGCCAGCAGCTCAATTATGGGGGGGAGTTCAGATACGCAGTATTTT. The encoded protein is CASSSIMGGSSDTQYF.

In this sample, this clonotype turned up many times. The CDR3 sequence: CSARDSGTSYNEQFF. The CDR3 DNA follows: TGCAGTGCTAGGGATAGCGGGACGTCCTACAATGAGCAGTTCTTC. The gene calls are TRBV20-1 and TRBJ2-1, with TRBD2 identical over 8 bases. V shed 3 bases and J 1 base; nucleotides not matched to a gene: 5. This CDR3 contains 15 residues. From germline, CDR1 is DFQATT and CDR2 SNEGSKA (reference sequence).

This clonotype has ten or more counts. The DNA for the CDR3 is TGCGCCAGCAGCTTGGGAGGCAGGGGGCTCCTTGAAGCTTTCTTT. As protein: CASSLGGRGLLEAFF. The V call is TRBV5-1, the J call TRBJ1-1; the match to TRBD1 covers 8 bases. The J segment lost 7 bases and the V segment lost 0 bases, leaving 8 bases of the junction unmatched. The CDR3 length is 15 residues. In germline, CDR1 is SGHRS, CDR2 YFSETQ.

The sample holds many counts of this clonotype. This chain uses TRBV5-1 with TRBJ1-3; D is uncertain. V was cut by 0 bases and J by 4 bases, with 8 bases left in between. This CDR3 is built from 14 residues. Germline loops: CDR1 SGHRS, CDR2 YFSETQ. CDR3 in amino acids: CASSLGTRGNTIYF. CDR3 DNA sequence: TGCGCCAGCAGCTTGGGGACGAGGGGAAACACCATATATTTT. The whole variable domain, filled in from reference TRBV5-1 and TRBJ1-3, reads KAGVTQTPRYLIKTRGQQVTLSCSPISGHRSVSWYQQTPGQGLQFLFEYFSETQRNKGNFPGRFSGRQFSNSRSEMNVSTLELGDSALYLCASSLGTRGNTIYFGEGSWLTVV.

This clonotype was recorded many times. V is TRBV5-1 and J is TRBJ2-1, with a weak D call TRBD1 (8 bases). The length of the CDR3 is 15 residues. V lost 4 bases and J lost 8, with 19 bases in between. Germline assignment: CDR1 SGHRS and CDR2 YFSETQ. The CDR3 nucleotides read TGCGCCAGCAGCCTACAGGGGGGGTTCGGCCATGAGCAGTTCTTC. This gives the protein CASSLQGGFGHEQFF. Supplemented by reference TRBV5-1 and TRBJ2-1, the full variable domain reads KAGVTQTPRYLIKTRGQQVTLSCSPISGHRSVSWYQQTPGQGLQFLFEYFSETQRNKGNFPGRFSGRQFSNSRSEMNVSTLELGDSALYLCASSLQGGFGHEQFFGPGTRLTVL.

In this sample, this clonotype turned up many times. The rearrangement joins TRBV20-1 to TRBJ2-1, with D maybe TRBD2 (5 bases). The V end lost 1 base, the J end lost 15 bases, and 16 bases lay between the germline ends. This CDR3 comprises 12 residues. Germline V gene data show CDR1 as DFQATT and CDR2 as SNEGSKA (reference sequence). The DNA of the CDR3 is TGCAGTGCTAGAGTCGGGCCAGGCGGGCTGTTCTTC. Its translation is CSARVGPGGLFF.

This clonotype was seen at least ten times. The rearrangement joins TRBV5-1 to TRBJ1-1; 7 bases align to TRBD1. V shed 0 bases, J shed 3 bases, and the junction held 5 bases outside the gene matches. CDR1 and CDR2 from the germline V gene are SGHRS and YFSETQ. The CDR3 covers 15 residues. The CDR3 DNA reads TGCGCCAGCAGCTTGGCGGGGCAGGGGGACACTGAAGCTTTCTTT. This encodes CASSLAGQGDTEAFF.

Ten or more counts support this clonotype. The V gene is TRBV6-2 or TRBV6-3, the J gene TRBJ2-2; D not certain. V shed 2 bases and J shed 2 bases, with 3 bases lying between them. CDR3 length: 13 residues. CDR1 is MNHEY, CDR2 SVGEGT, per germline. In DNA, the CDR3 is TGTGCCAGCAGTTACCCAAACACCGGGGAGCTGTTTTTT. Its protein product is CASSYPNTGELFF.

There are many counts of this clonotype. V is TRBV7-9 and J is TRBJ2-3, with D possibly called TRBD1 or TRBD2 (5 bases each). The CDR3 loop spans 12 amino acids. The V end lost 4 bases, the J end lost 8 bases, and 10 bases lay between the germline ends. CDR1 SEHNR and CDR2 FQNEAQ come from the germline V gene (reference sequence). The CDR3 loop is CASSSGGGTQYF. The CDR3 DNA reads as TGTGCCAGCAGCTCCGGTGGGGGTACGCAGTATTTT.